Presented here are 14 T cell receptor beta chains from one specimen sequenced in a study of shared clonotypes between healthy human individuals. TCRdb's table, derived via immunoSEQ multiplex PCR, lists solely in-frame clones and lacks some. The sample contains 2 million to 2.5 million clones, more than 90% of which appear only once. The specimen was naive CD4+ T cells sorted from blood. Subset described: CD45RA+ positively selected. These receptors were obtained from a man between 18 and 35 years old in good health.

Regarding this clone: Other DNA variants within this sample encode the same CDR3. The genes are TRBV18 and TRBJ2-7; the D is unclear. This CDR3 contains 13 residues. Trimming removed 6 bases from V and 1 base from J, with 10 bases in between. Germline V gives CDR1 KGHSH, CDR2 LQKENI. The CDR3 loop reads CASSPDGSYEQYF. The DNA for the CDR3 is TGTGCCAGCTCCCCCGATGGATCCTACGAGCAGTACTTC.

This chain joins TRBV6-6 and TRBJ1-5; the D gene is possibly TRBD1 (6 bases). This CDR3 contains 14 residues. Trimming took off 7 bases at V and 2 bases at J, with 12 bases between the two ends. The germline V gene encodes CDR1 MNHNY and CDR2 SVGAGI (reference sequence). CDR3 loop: CASTIQGRNQPQHF. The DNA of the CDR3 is TGTGCCAGCACCATACAGGGTCGCAATCAGCCCCAGCATTTT.

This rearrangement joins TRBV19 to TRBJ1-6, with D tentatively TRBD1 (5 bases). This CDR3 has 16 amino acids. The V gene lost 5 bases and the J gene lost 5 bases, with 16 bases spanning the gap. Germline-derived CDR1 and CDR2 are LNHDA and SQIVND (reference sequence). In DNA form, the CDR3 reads TGTGCCAGTAGTGCAAGCCTTCAGGGTAATAATTCACCCCTCCACTTT. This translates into CASSASLQGNNSPLHF.

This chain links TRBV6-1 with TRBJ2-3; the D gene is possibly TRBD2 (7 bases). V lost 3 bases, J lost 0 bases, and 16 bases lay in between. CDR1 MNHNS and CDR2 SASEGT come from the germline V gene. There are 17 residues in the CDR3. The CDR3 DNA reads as TGTGCCAGCAGTGACAAATCCAAGGGGGGGAGCACAGATACGCAGTATTTT. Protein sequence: CASSDKSKGGSTDTQYF.

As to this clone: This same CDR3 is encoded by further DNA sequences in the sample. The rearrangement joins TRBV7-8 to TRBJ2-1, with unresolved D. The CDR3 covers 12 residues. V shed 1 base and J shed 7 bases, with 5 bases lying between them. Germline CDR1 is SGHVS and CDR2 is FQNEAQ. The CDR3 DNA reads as TGTGCCAGCAGCTTAGGGGTAAATGAGCAGTTCTTC. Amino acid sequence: CASSLGVNEQFF.

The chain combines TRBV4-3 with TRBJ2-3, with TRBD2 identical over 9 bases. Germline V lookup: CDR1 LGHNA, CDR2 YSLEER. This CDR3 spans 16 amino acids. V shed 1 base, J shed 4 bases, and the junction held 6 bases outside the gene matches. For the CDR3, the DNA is TGCGCCAGCAGCCAAGGGTGGCTAGCGGGGCCAGATACGCAGTATTTT. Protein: CASSQGWLAGPDTQYF.

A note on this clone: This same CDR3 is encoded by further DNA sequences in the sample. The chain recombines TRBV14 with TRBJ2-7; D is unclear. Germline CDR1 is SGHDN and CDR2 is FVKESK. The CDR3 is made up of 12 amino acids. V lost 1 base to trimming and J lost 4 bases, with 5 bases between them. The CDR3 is CASSQAGYEQYF. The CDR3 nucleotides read TGTGCCAGCAGCCAAGCAGGATACGAGCAGTACTTC.

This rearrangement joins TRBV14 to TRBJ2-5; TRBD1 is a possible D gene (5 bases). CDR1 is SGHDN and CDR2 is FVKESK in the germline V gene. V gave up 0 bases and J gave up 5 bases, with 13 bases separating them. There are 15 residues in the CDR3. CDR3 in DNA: TGTGCCAGCAGCCAAGATCATCAGGGATGGGAGACCCAGTACTTC. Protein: CASSQDHQGWETQYF.

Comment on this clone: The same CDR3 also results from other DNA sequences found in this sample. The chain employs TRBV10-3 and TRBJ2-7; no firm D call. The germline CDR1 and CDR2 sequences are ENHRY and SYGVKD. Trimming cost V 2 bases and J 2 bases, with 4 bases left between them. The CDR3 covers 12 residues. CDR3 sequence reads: CAISETAYEQYF. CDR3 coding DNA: TGTGCCATCAGTGAGACAGCCTACGAGCAGTACTTC.

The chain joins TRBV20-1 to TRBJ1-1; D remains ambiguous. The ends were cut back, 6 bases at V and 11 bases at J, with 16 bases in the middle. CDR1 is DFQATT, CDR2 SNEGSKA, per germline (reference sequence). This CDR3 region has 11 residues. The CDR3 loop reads CSAEVRAGAFF. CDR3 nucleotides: TGCAGTGCGGAAGTAAGGGCTGGGGCTTTCTTT.

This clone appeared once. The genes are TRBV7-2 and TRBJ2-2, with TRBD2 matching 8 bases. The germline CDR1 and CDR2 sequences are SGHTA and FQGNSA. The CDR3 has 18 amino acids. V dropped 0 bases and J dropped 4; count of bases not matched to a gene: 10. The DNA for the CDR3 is TGTGCCAGCAGCTTAGCCTCCCGGGGGGGCCCTGTCACCGGGGAGCTGTTTTTT. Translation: CASSLASRGGPVTGELFF.

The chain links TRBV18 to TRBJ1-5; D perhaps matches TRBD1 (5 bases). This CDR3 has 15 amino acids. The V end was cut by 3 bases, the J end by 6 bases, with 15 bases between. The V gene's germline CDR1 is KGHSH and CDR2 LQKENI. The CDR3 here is CASSPTTGGSQPQHF. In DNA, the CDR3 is TGTGCCAGCTCACCGACGACCGGGGGAAGTCAGCCCCAGCATTTT.

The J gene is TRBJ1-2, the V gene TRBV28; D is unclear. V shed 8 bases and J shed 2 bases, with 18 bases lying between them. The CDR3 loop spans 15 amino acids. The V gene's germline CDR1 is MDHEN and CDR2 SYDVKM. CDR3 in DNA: TGTGCCAGCCTCTCGCCCGGAACCCTCAACTATGGCTACACCTTC. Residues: CASLSPGTLNYGYTF.

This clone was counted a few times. The CDR3 DNA reads as TGTGCCAGTAGTATAGCCGGGGAGCTGTTTTTT. This codes for CASSIAGELFF. V is TRBV19 and J is TRBJ2-2; no firm D call. Per the germline V gene, CDR1 is LNHDA and CDR2 is SQIVND (reference sequence). The V end was cut by 1 base, the J end by 6 bases, with 0 bases between. The CDR3 has 11 residues.